This TCR beta chain came from a study of cytomegalovirus exposure and HLA in healthy donors. Whole-study findings and limits: An analysis was carried out at a later point. It showed that HLA-associated TCR beta chains were more clonally expanded than equally common non-associated chains. The study flagged some 170 TCR beta chains as cytomegalovirus-associated. Analysis performed later found 16,000 or so TCR beta sequences associated with HLA alleles at 0.05 false discovery rate.

For this clone: Its antigen is undetermined.

PCR used 60 Vbeta primers and 13 Jbeta primers. TCRdb keeps only in-frame clones here, not all; method: immunoSEQ multiplex PCR. Its table lists over 55,000 clones. CDR1 and CDR2 from the germline V gene are SGHAT and FQDESV (reference sequence). The ends lost 7 bases at V and 8 bases at J; junction bases unmatched: 11. The CDR3 contains 14 residues. The sequence was collected from a male donor in good health and CMV-seronegative. Sequenced material: PBMCs. The chain couples TRBV11-1 to TRBJ2-1, with TRBD2 matching over 7 bases. Here the CDR3 DNA reads TGTGCCAGCACCTCCTCTAGCGGAGGGGATGAGCAGTTCTTC. Its protein is CASTSSSGGDEQFF.